The next 9 T cell receptor beta chains were all read from a single sample in a study of T cell changes during pregnancy in multiple sclerosis. Here immunoSEQ multiplex PCR was the method, and the copy in TCRdb shows in-frame clones only, minus some. The table lists around 95,000 clones, about 90% of them singletons. The sequences come from peripheral blood, collected after pregnancy. The receptor set was obtained from a female donor with multiple sclerosis, enrolled in a pregnancy study.

The chain links TRBV5-5 to TRBJ1-1; TRBD1 agrees at 8 bases. The CDR3 has 15 residues. Germline CDR1 is SGHKS and CDR2 is YYEKEE (reference sequence). The trim removed 4 bases at V and 0 bases at J, leaving 5 bases unmatched. CDR3 coding DNA: TGTGCCAGCAGCGCGCCAGGGGGCTTGAACACTGAAGCTTTCTTT. It specifies CASSAPGGLNTEAFF.

The chain carries TRBV4-3 and TRBJ1-1, with unresolved D. There are 14 residues in the CDR3. Per the germline V gene, CDR1 is LGHNA and CDR2 is YSLEER. Trimming pared 1 base from V and 2 bases from J, leaving 8 bases between. The chain's CDR3 is CASSQGQKNTEAFF. The CDR3 bases are TGCGCCAGCAGCCAAGGACAAAAAAACACTGAAGCTTTCTTT.

The chain combines TRBV10-3 with TRBJ2-4, with D possibly being TRBD1 (6 bases). The CDR3 is 14 residues long. The V gene lost 3 bases and the J gene lost 6 bases, with 12 bases spanning the gap. Germline V gene sequence: CDR1 ENHRY, CDR2 SYGVKD. CDR3 residues: CAISDSGVGNIQYF. CDR3 nucleotide sequence: TGTGCCATCAGTGATTCAGGGGTGGGAAACATTCAGTACTTC.

The V and J genes are TRBV10-2 and TRBJ2-1; 11 bases match TRBD2. The ends lost 2 bases at V and 5 bases at J; junction bases unmatched: 2. The germline V gene has CDR1 WSHSY and CDR2 SAAADI. CDR3 length equals 15 residues. In DNA, the CDR3 is TGCGCCAGCAGTGAGCCGGGACTAGCGGACAATGAGCAGTTCTTC. Encoded protein: CASSEPGLADNEQFF.

The chain joins TRBV27 to TRBJ2-7, with 8 positions matching TRBD2. The CDR3 is 14 residues long. Per germline, CDR1 MNHEY and CDR2 SMNVEV (reference sequence). V lost 10 bases and J lost 2; bases outside the gene matches: 10. CDR3 in DNA: TGTGCCACTCGAATACTAGCGGCGGCCTACGAGCAGTACTTC. Protein sequence: CATRILAAAYEQYF.

CDR3 sequence: CASTSGTLNTEAFF. The DNA of the CDR3 is TGCGCCAGCACTTCAGGGACTCTGAACACTGAAGCTTTCTTT. V is TRBV5-1 and J is TRBJ1-1; a weak D match, TRBD1 (5 bases). Trimming took 6 bases from V and 0 from J, leaving 12 bases between them. The CDR3 runs 14 residues. Germline values: CDR1 SGHRS, CDR2 YFSETQ.

The chain links TRBV10-3 to TRBJ2-7; 8 bases align to TRBD1. Germline CDR1 ENHRY, CDR2 SYGVKD. The CDR3 spans 17 residues. V trimming: 2 bases; J trimming: 0 bases; junction bases outside the gene matches: 9. CDR3 sequence (DNA): TGTGCCATCAGTGAGGCCACCGGGACAGGACACTCCTACGAGCAGTACTTC. Translating it yields CAISEATGTGHSYEQYF.

This chain links TRBV16 with TRBJ1-2; 8 bases agree with TRBD1. Germline V gene lookup returns CDR1 KGHSY and CDR2 FQNENV. The junction had 8 bases not matched to a gene; V was cut back by 7 bases and J by 7 bases. The CDR3 consists of 13 residues. The CDR3 nucleotides read TGTGCCAGCACCCCCGGACAGGGCTCTGGCTACACCTTC. Translation gives CASTPGQGSGYTF.

V is TRBV15 and J is TRBJ1-2; tentative D call: TRBD1 (6 bases). The CDR3 spans 15 residues. V was trimmed by 3 bases and J by 1 base, leaving 12 bases between them. Germline CDR1 is LNHNV and CDR2 is YYDKDF (reference sequence). CDR3 in amino acids: CATSRFKGDNYGYTF. CDR3 DNA sequence: TGTGCCACCAGCAGGTTCAAGGGGGATAACTATGGCTACACCTTC. The full variable domain, completed using reference TRBV15 and TRBJ1-2, is DAMVIQNPRYQVTQFGKPVTLSCSQTLNHNVMYWYQQKSSQAPKLLFHYYDKDFNNEADTPDNFQSRRPNTSFCFLDIRSPGLGDTAMYLCATSRFKGDNYGYTFGSGTRLTVV.